This passage covers 24 T cell receptor beta chains from one sample sequenced in a study of blood T cell repertoires in COVID-19. Profiled with immunoSEQ multiplex PCR; TCRdb holds only in-frame clones, not every one. This table has 88,000 or so clones, roughly 83% appearing once. The sequenced sample was peripheral blood. The receptor source for this set is a human donor in a cohort sampled during active COVID-19.

The chain couples TRBV27 to TRBJ2-6, with TRBD1 as a possible D gene (7 bases). The CDR3 is 16 amino acids. V gave up 5 bases and J gave up 0 bases, with 11 bases separating them. Per germline, CDR1 MNHEY and CDR2 SMNVEV (reference sequence). The CDR3 protein is CASSQGGSSGANVLTF. In nucleotides, the CDR3 is TGTGCCAGCAGTCAGGGGGGCAGCTCTGGGGCCAACGTCCTGACTTTC.

CDR3 loop: CASSLDGQGTSYEQYF. The DNA of the CDR3 is TGCGCCAGCAGCTTGGACGGACAGGGGACCTCCTACGAGCAGTACTTC. V and J are TRBV5-1 and TRBJ2-7; 9 bases are a match to TRBD1. The V segment lost 0 bases and the J segment 0 bases; nucleotides outside the gene matches: 4. The CDR3 covers 16 residues. CDR1 is SGHRS and CDR2 is YFSETQ in the germline V gene. The full variable domain, its missing parts supplied by reference TRBV5-1 and TRBJ2-7, is KAGVTQTPRYLIKTRGQQVTLSCSPISGHRSVSWYQQTPGQGLQFLFEYFSETQRNKGNFPGRFSGRQFSNSRSEMNVSTLELGDSALYLCASSLDGQGTSYEQYFGPGTRLTVT.

As for this clone: Distinct nucleotide sequences in the sample also encode this CDR3. This rearrangement joins TRBV28 to TRBJ1-1, with a tentative D call TRBD1 (6 bases). V was clipped by 4 bases and J by 1 base, with 13 bases between them. This CDR3 is 15 amino acids long. Germline V gene lookup returns CDR1 MDHEN and CDR2 SYDVKM. The CDR3 is CASSYPRGGNTEAFF. In nucleotides, the CDR3 is TGTGCCAGCAGTTACCCTAGGGGGGGGAACACTGAAGCTTTCTTT. Full variable domain (remainder filled in from reference TRBV28 and TRBJ1-1): DVKVTQSSRYLVKRTGEKVFLECVQDMDHENMFWYRQDPGLGLRLIYFSYDVKMKEKGDIPEGYSVSREKKERFSLILESASTNQTSMYLCASSYPRGGNTEAFFGQGTRLTVV.

J is TRBJ1-2 and V is TRBV5-4, with a weak D call TRBD1 (5 bases). V was shortened by 4 bases and J by 0 bases, with 10 bases between the two germline ends. From germline, CDR1 is SGHNT and CDR2 YYREEE (reference sequence). The CDR3 runs to 14 residues. CDR3 in DNA: TGTGCCAGCAGCCCGGGACTCACTAACTATGGCTACACCTTC. Amino acid sequence: CASSPGLTNYGYTF. Based on the CDR3 plus reference TRBV5-4 and TRBJ1-2, the full variable domain is ETGVTQSPTHLIKTRGQQVTLRCSSQSGHNTVSWYQQALGQGPQFIFQYYREEENGRGNFPPRFSGLQFPNYSSELNVNALELDDSALYLCASSPGLTNYGYTFGSGTRLTVV.

The chain combines TRBV6-1 with TRBJ2-2; tentative D call: TRBD2 (5 bases). CDR3 length: 13 residues. The ends were cut back, 3 bases at V and 6 bases at J, with 8 bases in the middle. The germline gives CDR1 MNHNS, CDR2 SASEGT. CDR3 amino acids: CASSEVLAGELFF. CDR3 coding DNA: TGTGCCAGCAGTGAGGTACTAGCCGGGGAGCTGTTTTTT.

The chain carries TRBV27 and TRBJ2-1; TRBD2 might be the D (5 bases). The germline CDR1 and CDR2 sequences are MNHEY and SMNVEV (reference sequence). The CDR3 runs to 13 residues. Trimming left V 6 bases short and J 10 bases short, with 16 bases between. CDR3 sequence: CASRRAPNDEQFF. The CDR3 bases are TGTGCCAGCAGGCGGGCCCCAAATGACGAGCAGTTCTTC.

For the CDR3, the DNA is TGTGCCAGCAGTCCCTCTCGGTACGAGCAGTACTTC. Translating gives CASSPSRYEQYF. The chain links TRBV28 to TRBJ2-7; D uncertain. There are 12 residues in the CDR3. Germline V gene data show CDR1 as MDHEN and CDR2 as SYDVKM. V shed 5 bases and J shed 4 bases, with 9 bases lying between them.

J is TRBJ2-1 and V is TRBV6-4; TRBD2 matches at 7 bases. The CDR3 has 16 amino acids. V lost 6 bases, J lost 9 bases, and 17 bases stayed unmatched. CDR1 is MRHNA and CDR2 is SNTAGT in the germline V gene. In nucleotides, the CDR3 is TGTGCCAGCAGAGAAATTGACCTTGGCGGGAGTACTGAGCAGTTCTTC. As protein: CASREIDLGGSTEQFF.

This clone was observed at least ten times. The chain has TRBV18 and TRBJ2-1; 9 bases map to TRBD2. V gave up 5 bases and J gave up 2 bases; unmatched junction bases: 13. The CDR3 contains 18 residues. CDR1 KGHSH and CDR2 LQKENI come from the germline V gene. Written as DNA, the CDR3 is TGTGCCAGCTCAGCAGGGGGGTCGCGGGAGGGCCCCTACAATGAGCAGTTCTTC. Translation gives CASSAGGSREGPYNEQFF.

V usage is TRBV6-5 and J usage is TRBJ2-3; D unclear. V shed 8 bases and J shed 4 bases, with 7 bases lying between them. The CDR3 extends over 11 amino acids. Germline V gene lookup returns CDR1 MNHEY and CDR2 SVGAGI. The CDR3 loop reads CASLAADTQYF. Written as DNA, the CDR3 is TGTGCCAGCTTAGCCGCAGATACGCAGTATTTT.

This clone was detected once. The V and J genes are TRBV7-2 and TRBJ1-5, with no clear D. The CDR3 sequence is 15 residues long. Germline V gene lookup returns CDR1 SGHTA and CDR2 FQGNSA. V was cut by 2 bases and J by 2 bases, with 10 bases left in between. The CDR3 DNA sequence: TGTGCCAGCAGCTTATACGCGGATGGCAATCAGCCCCAGCATTTT. Translating gives CASSLYADGNQPQHF.

The V call is TRBV6-6, the J call TRBJ2-7, with D possibly TRBD1 on 6 matching bases. CDR1 MNHNY and CDR2 SVGAGI come from the germline V gene (reference sequence). The V end was cut by 6 bases, the J end by 7 bases, with 16 bases between. The CDR3 is 13 residues long. The DNA for the CDR3 is TGTGCCAGCAGCCACAGGGAGCTCAGGGAGCAGTACTTC. It codes for CASSHRELREQYF.

The V call is TRBV7-8, the J call TRBJ2-1; TRBD1 might be the D (6 bases). The germline V gene encodes CDR1 SGHVS and CDR2 FQNEAQ. V lost 1 base, J lost 5 bases, and 12 bases lay in between. The CDR3 has 15 residues. The CDR3 loop is CASSLDWTANNEQFF. Written as DNA, the CDR3 is TGTGCCAGCAGCTTAGACTGGACAGCTAACAATGAGCAGTTCTTC.

This clone has just one count. The chain couples TRBV4-2 to TRBJ2-7, with TRBD1 as a possible D gene (5 bases). Between the trimmed V and J ends, which lost 1 base and 0 bases, there was a span of 7 bases. There are 14 residues in the CDR3. Per germline, CDR1 LGHNA and CDR2 YNFKEQ. Here the CDR3 DNA reads TGTGCCAGCAGCCAAGGGACAACCTCCTACGAGCAGTACTTC. It translates to CASSQGTTSYEQYF.

This clone was seen just once. The genes are TRBV5-1 and TRBJ2-3, with D possibly TRBD2 on 6 matching bases. V was cut by 3 bases and J by 0 bases, with 14 bases left in between. Germline V lookup: CDR1 SGHRS, CDR2 YFSETQ. The CDR3 is 16 residues long. CDR3 bases: TGCGCCAGCAGCTCTCCCGCGGGGCCTAGCACAGATACGCAGTATTTT. Translated, it gives CASSSPAGPSTDTQYF. Based on the CDR3 plus reference TRBV5-1 and TRBJ2-3, the full variable domain is KAGVTQTPRYLIKTRGQQVTLSCSPISGHRSVSWYQQTPGQGLQFLFEYFSETQRNKGNFPGRFSGRQFSNSRSEMNVSTLELGDSALYLCASSSPAGPSTDTQYFGPGTRLTVL.

V and J are TRBV6-5 and TRBJ2-7, with TRBD2 matching over 13 bases. V lost 6 bases, J lost 6 bases, and 2 bases stayed unmatched. Germline CDR1 reads MNHEY; CDR2 reads SVGAGI. The CDR3 has 13 amino acids. CDR3 amino acids: CASRGLAGLEQYF. In DNA form, the CDR3 reads TGTGCCAGCAGGGGACTAGCGGGGCTCGAGCAGTACTTC.

The chain carries TRBV9 and TRBJ2-1; 10 nucleotides match TRBD2. The CDR3 has 15 amino acids. CDR1 SGDLS and CDR2 YYNGEE come from the germline V gene. The V segment lost 6 bases and the J segment 5 bases; nucleotides outside the gene matches: 8. The CDR3 DNA reads TGTGCCAGCACCCCATCCGGGACTAGCGACAATGAGCAGTTCTTC. Translating it yields CASTPSGTSDNEQFF.

J is TRBJ2-7 and V is TRBV18; 12 bases align to TRBD2. Germline CDR1 is KGHSH and CDR2 is LQKENI. This CDR3 has 14 amino acids. J gave up 5 bases and V 3 bases, and 2 bases lay outside the gene matches. CDR3 in amino acids: CASSPRLAGDEQYF. The CDR3 bases are TGTGCCAGCTCACCCCGACTAGCGGGAGACGAGCAGTACTTC.

The chain uses TRBV28 and TRBJ2-3; the match to TRBD2 covers 10 bases. The CDR3 spans 15 residues. Germline V CDR1 and CDR2: MDHEN, SYDVKM. V lost 8 bases and J lost 3; bases outside the gene matches: 8. This chain's CDR3 is CASGLLAGNTDTQYF. In nucleotides, the CDR3 is TGTGCCAGCGGGTTACTAGCGGGAAATACAGATACGCAGTATTTT. The complete variable domain, with remaining parts taken from reference TRBV28 and TRBJ2-3, reads DVKVTQSSRYLVKRTGEKVFLECVQDMDHENMFWYRQDPGLGLRLIYFSYDVKMKEKGDIPEGYSVSREKKERFSLILESASTNQTSMYLCASGLLAGNTDTQYFGPGTRLTVL.

The rearrangement links TRBV5-1 to TRBJ2-1; TRBD1 matches at 9 bases. The ends lost 0 bases at V and 8 bases at J; junction bases unmatched: 6. The V gene's germline CDR1 is SGHRS and CDR2 YFSETQ. CDR3 length: 15 residues. Here the CDR3 reads CASSLAGTGFHEQFF. As DNA, the CDR3 is TGCGCCAGCAGCTTGGCTGGGACAGGGTTTCATGAGCAGTTCTTC. Using reference TRBV5-1 and TRBJ2-1 for the parts outside the CDR3, the full variable domain is KAGVTQTPRYLIKTRGQQVTLSCSPISGHRSVSWYQQTPGQGLQFLFEYFSETQRNKGNFPGRFSGRQFSNSRSEMNVSTLELGDSALYLCASSLAGTGFHEQFFGPGTRLTVL.

CDR3 in DNA: TGCAGCGGTACTAGCGGGTTGTACAATGAGCAGTTCTTC. This codes for CSGTSGLYNEQFF. The rearrangement uses TRBV29-1 and TRBJ2-1, with 9 bases aligning to TRBD2. The CDR3 sequence is 13 residues long. Germline V gives CDR1 SQVTM, CDR2 ANQGSEA. Trimming cost V 7 bases and J 4 bases; bases outside gene matches: 5.

The rearrangement joins TRBV11-2 to TRBJ2-1; D not resolved. CDR3 size: 12 residues. Germline CDR1 reads SGHAT; CDR2 reads FQNNGV. V was trimmed by 2 bases and J by 8 bases, leaving 7 bases between them. CDR3 in DNA: TGTGCCAGCAGCTTATCTAGTGATGAGCAGTTCTTC. This codes for CASSLSSDEQFF.

In DNA, the CDR3 is TGTGCCAGCAGCTTAGTCGGCGGGAGGGGTTCCGGGGAGCTGTTTTTT. Translation gives CASSLVGGRGSGELFF. V is TRBV7-6 and J is TRBJ2-2; the match to TRBD2 covers 9 bases. V lost 1 base and J lost 6; bases outside the gene matches: 6. The CDR3 sequence is 16 residues long. CDR1 is SGHVS and CDR2 is FNYEAQ in the germline V gene.

The V gene is TRBV2, the J gene TRBJ2-1; 11 bases fit TRBD1. Trimming cost V 6 bases and J 8 bases; bases outside gene matches: 9. CDR3 length: 15 amino acids. The V gene's germline CDR1 is SNHLY and CDR2 FYNNEI. The CDR3 sequence is CASRPDRGRHYEQFF. The CDR3 DNA reads as TGTGCCAGCAGGCCGGACAGGGGGCGGCACTATGAGCAGTTCTTC.